These T cell receptor beta chains were read from a single sample in a study of cytomegalovirus exposure and HLA in healthy donors. Measured with immunoSEQ multiplex PCR; TCRdb has only the in-frame clones, and not every one. The top ten clones hold about 4.4% of a sample with around 190,000 clones, less than 80% of them seen once. Sequencing input: PBMCs. Receptor source: a woman aged 25-40 years in good health and CMV-seropositive. Both conserved end residues are part of each CDR3.

j_call,v_call,cdr3_length,cdr3_aa
TRBJ2-5,TRBV11-2,12,CASSSSRETQYF
TRBJ1-4,TRBV30,15,CASSTGTLGNEKLFF
TRBJ1-1,TRBV25-1,13,CASSGQGDTEAFF
TRBJ2-2,TRBV5-8,13,CASSLSVTGELFF
TRBJ1-2,TRBV27,14,CASSFGSINYGYTF
TRBJ2-1,TRBV11-3,17,CASSLERSLAGVEEQFF
TRBJ1-1,TRBV6-4,15,CASSDSAGRPTEAFF
TRBJ2-4,TRBV28,13,CASSLGREDIQYF
TRBJ2-7,TRBV5-1,15,CASSPLAGESYEQYF
TRBJ2-7,TRBV10-3,14,CAISSTGGIYEQYF
TRBJ2-2,TRBV4-1,18,CASSQVGTRGSNTGELFF
TRBJ2-7,TRBV4-3,14,CASSQEAGGGEQYF
TRBJ2-7,TRBV2,13,CASIAGLNYEQYF
TRBJ1-5,TRBV4-1,16,CASSPHLDRVDQPQHF
TRBJ1-1,TRBV11-3,18,CASSLLKPGTSMNTEAFF
TRBJ1-2,TRBV19,13,CASQPGAGGGYTF
TRBJ1-4,TRBV5-1,15,CASSLEGQQNEKLFF
TRBJ1-5,TRBV4-2,15,CASSLGAGSNQPQHF
TRBJ2-1,TRBV19,15,CASSRAGSRVSKQFF
TRBJ2-6,TRBV27,17,CASSFRDRALGANVLTF
TRBJ2-1,TRBV13,16,CASRFLGLAGLNEQFF
TRBJ1-4,TRBV28,16,CASSPQTGRSNEKLFF
TRBJ1-1,TRBV5-6,17,CASSQMSGTGGRTVAFF
TRBJ1-6,TRBV5-1,17,CASSLTLTGPVGSPLHF
TRBJ1-1,TRBV5-1,13,CASSLAGSARAFF
TRBJ1-1,TRBV5-1,15,CASSLSPGLDTEAFF
TRBJ1-2,TRBV10-3,15,CAISETLQGAYGYTF
TRBJ2-1,TRBV27,17,CASSSTSGRLHYNEQFF
TRBJ2-1,TRBV11-3,16,CASSDRVGYGYNEQFF
TRBJ2-4,TRBV19,13,CASSRLAKNIQYF
TRBJ1-1,TRBV11-3,14,CASSLEGPRDEAFF
TRBJ2-2,TRBV19,15,CASMPVRGTIGELFF
TRBJ2-1,TRBV19,14,CASSPLEGTNEQFF
TRBJ1-3,TRBV10-3,18,CAISDIHPQDASGNTIYF
TRBJ1-1,TRBV5-8,14,CASLLGQGDTEAFF
TRBJ1-1,TRBV11-3,15,CASSGATGRRTEAFF
TRBJ2-1,TRBV9,14,CASSVVIGGNEQFF
TRBJ2-2,TRBV30,13,CAWSGLVIGELFF
TRBJ2-7,TRBV7-2,16,CASSLWASGSGNEQYF
TRBJ2-5,TRBV4-2,14,CASSQEEGLETQYF
TRBJ2-1,TRBV6-5,13,CASSYSEYNEQFF
TRBJ1-5,TRBV5-1,14,CASSLNGPDQPQHF
TRBJ1-2,TRBV10-3,14,CAISEAGGNYGYTF
TRBJ2-6,TRBV9,15,CASSLYLSGANVLTF
TRBJ2-1,TRBV9,15,CASSVERGGRHEQFF
TRBJ2-2,TRBV6-6,14,CASLLSGPTGELFF
TRBJ1-2,TRBV7-2,12,CASSLDSYGYTF
TRBJ2-1,TRBV7-9,19,CASSPPFFLDRGDLNEQFF
TRBJ2-1,TRBV18,18,CASSLTYLAGAKGNEQFF